The rows below give T cell receptor beta chains drawn from one sample of a study of cytotoxic CD8 clonotypes in ibrutinib-treated CLL. Clones were read by immunoSEQ multiplex PCR, and TCRdb kept only the in-frame ones, dropping some. The repertoire holds more than 140,000 clones, about 80% seen once, with around a quarter in the top ten. Source: PBMCs, taken after 12 months of ibrutinib treatment. These receptors originate from a human donor with chronic lymphocytic leukemia. CDR3s include the opening cysteine and the closing phenylalanine or tryptophan. Each record gives: J gene, D gene, clone size, V gene, CDR3 DNA, CDR3 protein. A D gene is named only where the DNA matches it firmly. Clone size is stated in some rows and not others, as once, few, many or a class when expanded.

>TRBJ2-7|-|-|TRBV27
TGTGCCAGCAGAGACAGAAGCTCCTACGAGCAGTACTTC
CASRDRSSYEQYF
>TRBJ1-2|TRBD1|few|TRBV20-1
TGCAGTGCTGGAGGGACAGCTGGCTACACCTTC
CSAGGTAGYTF
>TRBJ2-1|TRBD2|few|TRBV9
TGTGCCAGCAGCGTAGGACTAGCGAATCACAATGAGCAGTTCTTC
CASSVGLANHNEQFF
>TRBJ1-1|-|-|TRBV27
TGTGCCAGCAGTGCCAATATGAACACTGAAGCTTTCTTT
CASSANMNTEAFF
>TRBJ2-2|TRBD1|-|TRBV2
TGTGCCAGCAGTGAAGGACAGGGCGTCACCGGGGAGCTGTTTTTT
CASSEGQGVTGELFF
>TRBJ2-7|TRBD2|-|TRBV10-3
TGTGCCATCAGAGCGGGGCCATACGAGCAGTACTTC
CAIRAGPYEQYF
>TRBJ2-5|TRBD2|few|TRBV7-3
TGTGCCAGCAGCCCCGGACTAGCGGGGGTTAAGGAGACCCAGTACTTC
CASSPGLAGVKETQYF
>TRBJ2-7|-|-|TRBV10-3
TGTGCCACATCTAGCGGCCAGGGGTTGGACGAGCAGTACTTC
CATSSGQGLDEQYF
>TRBJ1-1|TRBD1|once|TRBV4-1
TGCGCCAGCAGCCGACCCGTTGGGACAGGGGCGGGGGCGAGTCGTACTGAAGCTTTCTTT
CASSRPVGTGAGASRTEAFF
>TRBJ1-5|-|-|TRBV2
TGTGCCAGCGGTGCAGTCTTCAATCAGCCCCAGCATTTT
CASGAVFNQPQHF
>TRBJ1-2|-|-|TRBV6-1
TGTGCCATCAGTGCGGGGCAGACCTCCTATGGCTACACCTTC
CAISAGQTSYGYTF
>TRBJ1-3|TRBD1|-|TRBV28
TGTGCCAGCAGTGAGACAGGGATCTCTGGAAACACCATATATTTT
CASSETGISGNTIYF
>TRBJ1-4|TRBD1|-|TRBV7-2
TGTGCCAGCAGCTTAGTAGTCAGGGGGAATGAAAAACTGTTTTTT
CASSLVVRGNEKLFF
>TRBJ2-5|-|-|TRBV5-1
TGCGCCAGCAGCGCCGGGACCCAAGAGACCCAGTACTTC
CASSAGTQETQYF
>TRBJ2-7|-|-|TRBV25-1
TGTGCCAGCGGGTCGGCCTACGAGCAGTACTTC
CASGSAYEQYF
>TRBJ2-7|-|-|TRBV5-4
TGTGCCAGCAGCTCCGGGACTGTTCCCTACGAGCAGTACTTC
CASSSGTVPYEQYF
>TRBJ1-2|-|-|TRBV19
TGTGCCAGTAACAACTTAGACCCATTATCCTATGGCTACACCTTC
CASNNLDPLSYGYTF
>TRBJ2-6|TRBD1|once|TRBV5-1
TGCGCCAGCAGCTTCAGGGGGCAGGGGTTTCGAAGCTCTGGGGCCAACGTCCTGACTTTC
CASSFRGQGFRSSGANVLTF
>TRBJ2-7|-|-|TRBV7-2
TGTGCCAGCAGCTTCCCGGGCTCCCCCTACGAGCAGTACTTC
CASSFPGSPYEQYF
>TRBJ1-1|-|-|TRBV2
TGTGCCAGCACGGTACAGGGTCGAGCGAACACTGAAGCTTTCTTT
CASTVQGRANTEAFF
>TRBJ2-2|TRBD1|-|TRBV28
TGTGCCAGCAGTTCCTCTTATTGGGACAGGGGGTTAGGCGGGGAGCTGTTTTTT
CASSSSYWDRGLGGELFF
>TRBJ2-7|-|-|TRBV29-1
TGCAGCGTTGGAGACTCGTCCTACGAGCAGTACTTC
CSVGDSSYEQYF
>TRBJ2-5|-|-|TRBV29-1
TGCAGCGTTGAAGACAGGGAAAATCTGGAGACCCAGTACTTC
CSVEDRENLETQYF
>TRBJ2-1|TRBD2|-|TRBV7-3
TGTGCCAGCAGCTTAACCGGTAGCGGGAGTAGTAATGAGCAGTTCTTC
CASSLTGSGSSNEQFF
>TRBJ1-5|TRBD1|-|TRBV4-2
TGTGCCAGCAGCCCAACGGGACAGGGGGGTCATCAGCCCCAGCATTTT
CASSPTGQGGHQPQHF
>TRBJ2-2|TRBD2|-|TRBV27
TGTGCCAGCAGTTTCTTCAGCGGGGCGGGGGAGCTGTTTTTT
CASSFFSGAGELFF
>TRBJ2-2|-|-|TRBV7-2
TGTGCCAGCAGCTTAGTAAGCACCGGGGAGCTGTTTTTT
CASSLVSTGELFF
>TRBJ2-2|TRBD2|-|TRBV5-1
TGCGCCAGCAGCCTAGCGGGGAAGAACACCGGGGAGCTGTTTTTT
CASSLAGKNTGELFF
>TRBJ1-2|TRBD1|-|TRBV7-8
TGTGCCAGCAGCTTAGTACTCCGACCTACAGGGGACTATGGCTACACCTTC
CASSLVLRPTGDYGYTF
>TRBJ2-2|-|once|TRBV30
TGTGCCTGGAGTGTATTAAGCAACACCGGGGAGCTGTTTTTT
CAWSVLSNTGELFF
>TRBJ1-1|-|-|TRBV9
TGTGCCAGCAGCGTATGGGGGGATGGCACTGAAGCTTTCTTT
CASSVWGDGTEAFF
>TRBJ1-2|-|-|TRBV7-4
TGTGCCAGCAGCGGATCGACGAGAGCAGCGCGAAAGACCTATGGCTACACCTTC
CASSGSTRAARKTYGYTF
>TRBJ2-7|-|-|TRBV19
TGTGCCAGTAGCAAGGGATACCCCTACGAGCAGTACTTC
CASSKGYPYEQYF
>TRBJ1-5|-|-|TRBV28
TGTGCCTGGGGGCGAAATCAGCCCCAGCATTTT
CAWGRNQPQHF
>TRBJ1-3|TRBD1|-|TRBV5-1
TGCGCCAGCAGCCAGGACAGGGTTGGAAACACCATATATTTT
CASSQDRVGNTIYF
>TRBJ1-5|-|-|TRBV2
TGTGCCAGCAGTGAAGAACCGGGTGGTCAGCCCCAGCATTTT
CASSEEPGGQPQHF
>TRBJ2-7|TRBD2|-|TRBV5-1
TGCGCCAGCAGCTCCCAAGCGGGGGTCGAGCAGTACTTC
CASSSQAGVEQYF